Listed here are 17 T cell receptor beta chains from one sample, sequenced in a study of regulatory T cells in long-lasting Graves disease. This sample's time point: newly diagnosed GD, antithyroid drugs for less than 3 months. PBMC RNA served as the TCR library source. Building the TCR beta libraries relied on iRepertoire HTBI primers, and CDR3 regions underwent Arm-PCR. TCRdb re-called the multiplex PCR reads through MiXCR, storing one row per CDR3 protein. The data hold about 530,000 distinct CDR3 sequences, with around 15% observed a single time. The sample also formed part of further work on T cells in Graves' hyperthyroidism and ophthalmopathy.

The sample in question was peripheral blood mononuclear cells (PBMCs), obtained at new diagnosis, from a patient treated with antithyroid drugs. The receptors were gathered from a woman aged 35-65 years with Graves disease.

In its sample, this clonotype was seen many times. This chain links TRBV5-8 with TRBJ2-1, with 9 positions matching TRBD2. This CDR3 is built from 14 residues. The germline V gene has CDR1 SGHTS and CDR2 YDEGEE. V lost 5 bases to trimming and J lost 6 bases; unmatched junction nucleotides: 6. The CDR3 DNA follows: TGTGCCAGCAGGGCCAGACTAGCGGTCAATGAGCAGTTCTTC. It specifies CASRARLAVNEQFF.

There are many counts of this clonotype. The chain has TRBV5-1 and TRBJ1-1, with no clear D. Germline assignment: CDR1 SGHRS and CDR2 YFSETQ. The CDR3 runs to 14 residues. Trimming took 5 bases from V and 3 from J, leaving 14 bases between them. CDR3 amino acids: CASRPRVLDTEAFF. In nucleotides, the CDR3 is TGCGCCAGCAGACCCCGGGTTCTGGACACTGAAGCTTTCTTT.

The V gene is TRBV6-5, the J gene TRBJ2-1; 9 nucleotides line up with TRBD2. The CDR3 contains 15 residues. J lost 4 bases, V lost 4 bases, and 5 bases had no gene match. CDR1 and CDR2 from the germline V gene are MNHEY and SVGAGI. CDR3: CASSFVTSGYNEQFF. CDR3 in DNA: TGTGCCAGCAGTTTTGTGACTAGCGGTTACAATGAGCAGTTCTTC.

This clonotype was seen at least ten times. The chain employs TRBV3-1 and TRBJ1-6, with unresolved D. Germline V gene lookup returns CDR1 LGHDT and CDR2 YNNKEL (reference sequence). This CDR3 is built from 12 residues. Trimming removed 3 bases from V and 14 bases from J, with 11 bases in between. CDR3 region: CASSHFGETLHF. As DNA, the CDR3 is TGTGCCAGCAGCCACTTCGGGGAAACCCTCCACTTT.

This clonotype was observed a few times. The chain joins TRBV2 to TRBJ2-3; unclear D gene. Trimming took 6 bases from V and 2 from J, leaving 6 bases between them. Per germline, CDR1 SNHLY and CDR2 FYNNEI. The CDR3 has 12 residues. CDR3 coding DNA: TGTGCCAGCAGAGAAATCACAGATACGCAGTATTTT. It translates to CASREITDTQYF.

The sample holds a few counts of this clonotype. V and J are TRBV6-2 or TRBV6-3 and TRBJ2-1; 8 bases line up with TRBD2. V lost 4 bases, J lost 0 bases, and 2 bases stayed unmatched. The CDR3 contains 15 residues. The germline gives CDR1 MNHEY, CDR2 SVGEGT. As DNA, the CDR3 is TGTGCCAGCAGTTTACTAGCGGCCTCCTACAATGAGCAGTTCTTC. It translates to CASSLLAASYNEQFF.

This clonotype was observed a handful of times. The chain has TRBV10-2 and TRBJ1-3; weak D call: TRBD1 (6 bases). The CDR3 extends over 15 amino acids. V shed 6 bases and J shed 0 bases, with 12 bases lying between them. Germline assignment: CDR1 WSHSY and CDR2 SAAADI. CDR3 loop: CASRVGQNSGNTIYF. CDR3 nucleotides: TGCGCCAGCAGAGTTGGACAGAACTCTGGAAACACCATATATTTT.

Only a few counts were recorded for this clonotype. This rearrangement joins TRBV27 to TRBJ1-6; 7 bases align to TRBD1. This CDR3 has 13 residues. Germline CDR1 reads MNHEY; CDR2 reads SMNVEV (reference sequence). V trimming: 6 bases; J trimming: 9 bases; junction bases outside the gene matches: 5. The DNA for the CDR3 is TGTGCCAGCAGCCAGACAGGGCCTTCACCCCTCCACTTT. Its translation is CASSQTGPSPLHF.

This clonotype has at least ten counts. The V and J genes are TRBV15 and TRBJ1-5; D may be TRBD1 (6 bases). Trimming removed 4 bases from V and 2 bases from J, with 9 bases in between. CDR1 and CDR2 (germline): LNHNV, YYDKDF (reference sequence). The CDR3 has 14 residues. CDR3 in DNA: TGTGCCACCAGCATGGAGGGGGGCAATCAGCCCCAGCATTTT. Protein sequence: CATSMEGGNQPQHF.

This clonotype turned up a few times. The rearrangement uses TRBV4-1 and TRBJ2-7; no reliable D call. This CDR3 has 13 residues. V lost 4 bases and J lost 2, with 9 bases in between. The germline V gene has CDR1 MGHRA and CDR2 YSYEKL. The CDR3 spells CASSPPYPYEQYF. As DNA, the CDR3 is TGCGCCAGCAGCCCCCCGTACCCCTACGAGCAGTACTTC.

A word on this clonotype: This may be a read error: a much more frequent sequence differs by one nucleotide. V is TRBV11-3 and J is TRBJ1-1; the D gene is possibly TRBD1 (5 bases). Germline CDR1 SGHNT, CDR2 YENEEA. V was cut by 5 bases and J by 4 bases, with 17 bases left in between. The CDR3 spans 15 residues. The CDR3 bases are TGTGCCAGCAGCCCCATGCCGGGGGTCTCCACTGAAGCTTTCTTT. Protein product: CASSPMPGVSTEAFF.

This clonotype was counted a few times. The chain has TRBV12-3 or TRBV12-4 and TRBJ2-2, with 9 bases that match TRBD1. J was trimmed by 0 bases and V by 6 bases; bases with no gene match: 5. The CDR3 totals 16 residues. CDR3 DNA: TGTGCCAGCAGCGGACAGGGGTTTGCGAACACCGGGGAGCTGTTTTTT. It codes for CASSGQGFANTGELFF.

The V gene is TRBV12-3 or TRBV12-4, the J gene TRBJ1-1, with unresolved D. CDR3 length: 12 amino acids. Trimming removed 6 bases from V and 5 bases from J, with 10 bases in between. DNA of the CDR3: TGTGCCAGCAGCAGGATCGTAACTGAAGCTTTCTTT. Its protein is CASSRIVTEAFF.

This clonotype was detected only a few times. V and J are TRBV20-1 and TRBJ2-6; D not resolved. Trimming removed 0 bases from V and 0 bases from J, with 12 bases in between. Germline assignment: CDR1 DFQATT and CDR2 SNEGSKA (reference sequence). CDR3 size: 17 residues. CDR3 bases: TGCAGTGCTAGAGATCTTCTAGGAAGCTCTGGGGCCAACGTCCTGACTTTC. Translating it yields CSARDLLGSSGANVLTF.

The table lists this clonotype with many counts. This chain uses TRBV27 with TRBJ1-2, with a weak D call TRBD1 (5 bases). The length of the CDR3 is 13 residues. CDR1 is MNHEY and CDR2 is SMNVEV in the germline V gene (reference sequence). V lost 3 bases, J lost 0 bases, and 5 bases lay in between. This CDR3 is CASSFRANYGYTF. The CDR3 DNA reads TGTGCCAGCAGTTTCAGGGCTAACTATGGCTACACCTTC.

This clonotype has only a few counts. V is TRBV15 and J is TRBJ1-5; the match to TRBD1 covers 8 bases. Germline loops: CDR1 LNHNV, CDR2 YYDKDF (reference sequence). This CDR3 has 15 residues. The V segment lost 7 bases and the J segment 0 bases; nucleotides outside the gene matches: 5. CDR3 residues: CATTLDRGSNQPQHF. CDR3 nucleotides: TGTGCCACCACCTTAGACAGGGGTAGCAATCAGCCCCAGCATTTT.

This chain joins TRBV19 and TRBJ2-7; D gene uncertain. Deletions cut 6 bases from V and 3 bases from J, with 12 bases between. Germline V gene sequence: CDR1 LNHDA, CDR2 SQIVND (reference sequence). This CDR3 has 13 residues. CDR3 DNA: TGTGCCAGTAGACCCTCGTGGGGCTACGAGCAGTACTTC. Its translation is CASRPSWGYEQYF. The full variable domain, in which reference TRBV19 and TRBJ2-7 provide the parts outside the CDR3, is DGGITQSPKYLFRKEGQNVTLSCEQNLNHDAMYWYRQDPGQGLRLIYYSQIVNDFQKGDIAEGYSVSREKKESFPLTVTSAQKNPTAFYLCASRPSWGYEQYFGPGTRLTVT.